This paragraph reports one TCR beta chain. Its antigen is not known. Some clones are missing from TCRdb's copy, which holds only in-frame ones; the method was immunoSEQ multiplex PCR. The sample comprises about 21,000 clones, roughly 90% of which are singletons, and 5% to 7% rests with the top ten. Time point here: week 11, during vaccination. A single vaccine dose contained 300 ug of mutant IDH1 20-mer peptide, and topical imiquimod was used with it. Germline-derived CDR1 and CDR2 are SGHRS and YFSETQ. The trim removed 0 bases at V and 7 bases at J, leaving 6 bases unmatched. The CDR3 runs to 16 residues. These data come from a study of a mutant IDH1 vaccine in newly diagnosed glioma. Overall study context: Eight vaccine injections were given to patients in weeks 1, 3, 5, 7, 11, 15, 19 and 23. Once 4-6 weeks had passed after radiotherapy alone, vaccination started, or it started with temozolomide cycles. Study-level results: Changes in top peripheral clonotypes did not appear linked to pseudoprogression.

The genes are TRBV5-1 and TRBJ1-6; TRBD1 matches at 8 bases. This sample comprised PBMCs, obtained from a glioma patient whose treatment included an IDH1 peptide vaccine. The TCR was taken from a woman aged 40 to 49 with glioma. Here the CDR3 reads CASSLVPGGENSPLHF. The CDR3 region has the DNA TGCGCCAGCAGCTTGGTCCCAGGGGGCGAGAATTCACCCCTCCACTTT.